This T cell receptor (beta chain) was sequenced during a study of blood T cell repertoires in COVID-19. Original data processing: The authors estimated nucleated cell counts from reference gene primer amplification. The data were produced by immunoSEQ multiplex PCR, yet TCRdb's version contains in-frame clones alone and is incomplete. That table furnishes V, J and clone size, whereas the DNA furnished D and trimming. The table includes hundreds of thousands of clones, 70% to 90% detected once. Recruited during active infection, patients (from Seattle) were subsequently followed longitudinally. V gave up 7 bases and J gave up 4 bases; unmatched junction bases: 9. Germline CDR1 is SGHTA and CDR2 is FQGNSA. The CDR3 extends over 15 amino acids.

The TCR sequence derives from a woman aged 55-70 years with COVID-19, enrolled during active disease. This rearrangement joins TRBV7-2 to TRBJ2-5, with 10 bases aligning to TRBD2. The specimen was peripheral blood. The CDR3 bases are TGTGCCAGCAACCCAGCGGGGGGGCCCATAGAGACCCAGTACTTC. It encodes CASNPAGGPIETQYF.